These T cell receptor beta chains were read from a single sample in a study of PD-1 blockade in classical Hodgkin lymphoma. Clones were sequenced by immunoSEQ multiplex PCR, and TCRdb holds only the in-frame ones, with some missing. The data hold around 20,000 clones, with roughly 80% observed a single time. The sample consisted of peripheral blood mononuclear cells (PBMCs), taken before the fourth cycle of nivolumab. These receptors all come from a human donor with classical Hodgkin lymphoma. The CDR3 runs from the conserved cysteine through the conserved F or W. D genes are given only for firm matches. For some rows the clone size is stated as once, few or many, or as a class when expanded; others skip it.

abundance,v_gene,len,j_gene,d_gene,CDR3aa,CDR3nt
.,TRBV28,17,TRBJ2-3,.,CASSLFISGGRGDTQYF,TGTGCCAGCAGTTTATTCATCTCCGGGGGTCGGGGAGATACGCAGTATTTT
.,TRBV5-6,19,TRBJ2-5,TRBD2,CASRPGTSGGAFLRETQYF,TGTGCCAGCAGACCCGGGACTAGCGGGGGGGCCTTTCTCAGAGAGACCCAGTACTTC
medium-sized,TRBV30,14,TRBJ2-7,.,CAWSVADSSYEQYF,TGTGCCTGGAGTGTAGCGGACAGCTCCTACGAGCAGTACTTC
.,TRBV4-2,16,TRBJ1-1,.,CASSQNIGRPPREAFF,TGTGCCAGCAGCCAGAATATAGGACGGCCCCCACGGGAAGCTTTCTTT
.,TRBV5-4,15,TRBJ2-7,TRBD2,CASSSGTSGSYEQYF,TGTGCCAGCAGCTCTGGGACTAGCGGGAGTTACGAGCAGTACTTC
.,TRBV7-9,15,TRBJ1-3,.,CASSDWDISGNTIYF,TGTGCCAGCAGCGACTGGGACATCTCTGGAAACACCATATATTTT
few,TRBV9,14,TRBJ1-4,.,CASSVGAENEKLFF,TGTGCCAGCAGCGTAGGCGCGGAGAATGAAAAACTGTTTTTT
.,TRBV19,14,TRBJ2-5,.,CASSINRPPETQYF,TGTGCCAGTAGTATTAACAGGCCCCCGGAGACCCAGTACTTC
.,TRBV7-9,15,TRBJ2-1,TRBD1,CASSSGQGSYNEQFF,TGTGCCAGCAGCTCTGGACAGGGATCCTACAATGAGCAGTTCTTC
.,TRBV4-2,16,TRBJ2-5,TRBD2,CASSQGGAGIQETQYF,TGTGCCAGCAGCCAAGGGGGAGCGGGGATCCAAGAGACCCAGTACTTC
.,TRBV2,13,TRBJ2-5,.,CASSERLGETQYF,TGTGCCAGCAGTGAACGGTTAGGGGAGACCCAGTACTTC
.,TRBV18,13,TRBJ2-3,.,CASSRQGIATQYF,TGTGCCAGCTCGAGGCAGGGGATCGCTACGCAGTATTTT
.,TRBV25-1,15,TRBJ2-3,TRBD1,CASSESGQGIDTQYF,TGTGCCAGCAGTGAATCGGGACAGGGTATAGATACGCAGTATTTT
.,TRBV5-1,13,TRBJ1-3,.,CASSLAGENTIYF,TGCGCCAGCAGCTTGGCGGGGGAAAACACCATATATTTT
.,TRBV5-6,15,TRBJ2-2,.,CASSLLQRNTGELFF,TGTGCCAGCAGCTTGTTACAGCGGAATACCGGGGAGCTGTTTTTT
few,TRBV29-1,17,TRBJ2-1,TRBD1,CSVERRSGQGAYNEQFF,TGCAGCGTTGAAAGGAGGTCCGGGCAGGGGGCCTACAATGAGCAGTTCTTC
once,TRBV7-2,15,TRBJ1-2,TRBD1,CASSSTTGGSYGYTF,TGTGCCAGCAGTTCTACGACAGGGGGAAGCTATGGCTACACCTTC
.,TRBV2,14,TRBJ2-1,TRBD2,CASTVRLADNEQFF,TGTGCCAGCACCGTCAGACTAGCGGACAATGAGCAGTTCTTC
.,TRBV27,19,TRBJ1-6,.,CASSSLPPWVGNHHSPLHF,TGTGCCAGCAGCTCCCTTCCGCCCTGGGTGGGTAATCACCATTCACCCCTCCACTTT
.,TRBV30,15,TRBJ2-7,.,CAWSDGAASAYEQYF,TGTGCCTGGAGCGACGGGGCGGCGTCCGCCTACGAGCAGTACTTC